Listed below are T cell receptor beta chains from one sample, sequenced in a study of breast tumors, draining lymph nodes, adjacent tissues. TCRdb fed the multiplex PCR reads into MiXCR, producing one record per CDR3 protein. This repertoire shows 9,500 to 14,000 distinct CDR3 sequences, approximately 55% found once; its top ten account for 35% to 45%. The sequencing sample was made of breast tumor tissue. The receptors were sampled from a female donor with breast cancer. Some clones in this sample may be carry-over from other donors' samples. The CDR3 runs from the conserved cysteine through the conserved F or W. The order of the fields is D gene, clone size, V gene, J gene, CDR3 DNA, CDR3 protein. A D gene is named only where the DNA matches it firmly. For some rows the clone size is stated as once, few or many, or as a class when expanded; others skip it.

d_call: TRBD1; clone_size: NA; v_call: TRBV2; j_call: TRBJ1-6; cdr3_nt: TGTGCCAGCAGAGGGACAGGGATTTCACCCCTCCACTTT; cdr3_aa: CASRGTGISPLHF
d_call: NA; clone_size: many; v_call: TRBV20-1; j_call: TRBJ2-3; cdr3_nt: TGCAGTGCTATTGACTCCACAGATACGCAGTATTTT; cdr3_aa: CSAIDSTDTQYF
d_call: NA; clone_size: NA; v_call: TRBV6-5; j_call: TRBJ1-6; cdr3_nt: TGTGCCAGCAGTCACCGGGGCAGTAATTCACCCCTCCACTTT; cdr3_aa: CASSHRGSNSPLHF
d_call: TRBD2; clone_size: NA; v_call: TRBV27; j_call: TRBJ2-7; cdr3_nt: TGTGCCAGCAGTTTCGCGGGAGGGCCGGTTGAGCAGTACTTC; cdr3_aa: CASSFAGGPVEQYF
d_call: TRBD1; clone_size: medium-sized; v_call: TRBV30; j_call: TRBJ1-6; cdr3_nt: TGTGCCACCCCCAATGCCGGGACAGCCCGAGGACCCCTCCACTTT; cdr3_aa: CATPNAGTARGPLHF
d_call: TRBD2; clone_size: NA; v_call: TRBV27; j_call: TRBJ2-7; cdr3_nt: TGTGCCAGCAGTTTAAGGGCTAGCGGGGCCGAGCAGTACTTC; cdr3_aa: CASSLRASGAEQYF
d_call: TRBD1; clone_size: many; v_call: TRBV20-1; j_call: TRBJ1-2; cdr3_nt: TGCAGTGCTACGAGGGGGCCCCCTAACTATGGCTACACCTTC; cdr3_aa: CSATRGPPNYGYTF
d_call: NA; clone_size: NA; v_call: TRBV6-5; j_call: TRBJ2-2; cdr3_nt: TGTGCCAGCAGTCACTCGCGAGGTGCGAACACCGGGGAGCTGTTTTTT; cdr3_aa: CASSHSRGANTGELFF
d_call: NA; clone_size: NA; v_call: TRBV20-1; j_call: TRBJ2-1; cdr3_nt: TGCAGTGCCGCCCGTAGCCCCTACGATGAGCAGTTCTTC; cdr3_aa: CSAARSPYDEQFF
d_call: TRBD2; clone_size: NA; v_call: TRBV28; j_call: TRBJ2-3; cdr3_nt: TGTGCCAGCAGTACATCAGCGGGAGGAGGGCATACGCAGTATTTT; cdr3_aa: CASSTSAGGGHTQYF
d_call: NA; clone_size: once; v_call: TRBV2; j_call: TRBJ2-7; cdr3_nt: TGTGCCAGCAGGGAGGATAGGAGCTCCTACGAGCAGTACTTC; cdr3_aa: CASREDRSSYEQYF
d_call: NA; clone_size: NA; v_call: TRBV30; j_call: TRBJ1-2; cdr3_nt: TGTGCCTGGAGTGAAAGGGGGGACTATGGCTACACCTTC; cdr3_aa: CAWSERGDYGYTF
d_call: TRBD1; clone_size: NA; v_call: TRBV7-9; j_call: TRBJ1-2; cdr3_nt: TGTGCCAGCAGCTTAGAGTCGGGACAGGGAGGCGGCTACACCTTC; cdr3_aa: CASSLESGQGGGYTF